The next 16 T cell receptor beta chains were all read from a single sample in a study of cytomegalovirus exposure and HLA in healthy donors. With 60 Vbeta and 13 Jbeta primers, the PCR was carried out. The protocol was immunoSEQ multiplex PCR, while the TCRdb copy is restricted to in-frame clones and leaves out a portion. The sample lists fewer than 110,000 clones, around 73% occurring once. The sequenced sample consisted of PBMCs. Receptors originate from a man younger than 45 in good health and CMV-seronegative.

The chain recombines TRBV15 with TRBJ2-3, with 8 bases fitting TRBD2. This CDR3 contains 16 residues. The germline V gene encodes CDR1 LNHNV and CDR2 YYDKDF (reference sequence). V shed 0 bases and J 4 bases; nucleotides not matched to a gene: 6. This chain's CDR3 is CATSRDLAGGSDTQYF. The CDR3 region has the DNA TGTGCCACCAGCAGAGATTTGGCGGGAGGATCAGATACGCAGTATTTT.

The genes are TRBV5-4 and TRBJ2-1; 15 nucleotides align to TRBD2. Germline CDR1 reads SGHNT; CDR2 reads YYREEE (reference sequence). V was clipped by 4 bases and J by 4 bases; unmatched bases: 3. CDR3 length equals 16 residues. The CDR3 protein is CASSKGTSGGYNEQFF. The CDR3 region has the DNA TGTGCCAGCAGCAAGGGGACTAGCGGGGGGTACAATGAGCAGTTCTTC.

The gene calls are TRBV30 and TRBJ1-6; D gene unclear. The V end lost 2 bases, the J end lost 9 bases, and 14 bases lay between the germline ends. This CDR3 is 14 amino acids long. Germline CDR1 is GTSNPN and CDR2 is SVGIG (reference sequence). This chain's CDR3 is CAWSLAGTFSPLHF. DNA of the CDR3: TGTGCCTGGAGTCTGGCAGGAACCTTTTCACCCCTCCACTTT.

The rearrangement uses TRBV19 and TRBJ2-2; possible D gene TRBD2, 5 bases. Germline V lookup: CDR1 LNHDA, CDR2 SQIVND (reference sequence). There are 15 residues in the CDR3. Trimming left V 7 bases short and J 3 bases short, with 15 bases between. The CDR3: CASTSPRRDTGELFF. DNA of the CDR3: TGTGCCAGTACCTCTCCGAGGCGGGACACCGGGGAGCTGTTTTTT. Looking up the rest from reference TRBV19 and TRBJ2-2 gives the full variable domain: DGGITQSPKYLFRKEGQNVTLSCEQNLNHDAMYWYRQDPGQGLRLIYYSQIVNDFQKGDIAEGYSVSREKKESFPLTVTSAQKNPTAFYLCASTSPRRDTGELFFGEGSRLTVL.

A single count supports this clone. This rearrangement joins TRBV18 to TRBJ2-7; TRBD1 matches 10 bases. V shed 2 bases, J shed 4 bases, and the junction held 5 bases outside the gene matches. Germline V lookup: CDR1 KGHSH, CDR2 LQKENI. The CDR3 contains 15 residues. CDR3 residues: CASSPGGQGMYEQYF. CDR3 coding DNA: TGTGCCAGCTCACCAGGGGGACAGGGGATGTACGAGCAGTACTTC.

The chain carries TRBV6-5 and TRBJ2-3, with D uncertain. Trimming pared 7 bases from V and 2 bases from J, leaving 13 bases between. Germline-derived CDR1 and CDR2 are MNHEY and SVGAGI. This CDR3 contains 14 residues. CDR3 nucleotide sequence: TGTGCCAGCACCCCCCGTGGCTTCACAGATACGCAGTATTTT. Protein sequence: CASTPRGFTDTQYF.

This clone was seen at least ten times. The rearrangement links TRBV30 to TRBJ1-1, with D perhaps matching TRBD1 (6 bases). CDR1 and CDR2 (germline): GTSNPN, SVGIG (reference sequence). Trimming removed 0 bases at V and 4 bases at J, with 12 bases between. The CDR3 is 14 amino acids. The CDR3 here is CAWSVYRASTEAFF. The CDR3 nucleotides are TGTGCCTGGAGTGTATACAGGGCGAGCACTGAAGCTTTCTTT. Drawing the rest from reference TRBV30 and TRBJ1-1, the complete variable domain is SQTIHQWPATLVQPVGSPLSLECTVEGTSNPNLYWYRQAAGRGLQLLFYSVGIGQISSEVPQNLSASRPQDRQFILSSKKLLLSDSGFYLCAWSVYRASTEAFFGQGTRLTVV.

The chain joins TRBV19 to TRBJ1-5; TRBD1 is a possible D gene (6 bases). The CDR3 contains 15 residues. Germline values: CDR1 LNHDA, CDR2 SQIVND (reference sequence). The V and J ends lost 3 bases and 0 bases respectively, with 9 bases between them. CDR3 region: CASSIGGYSNQPQHF. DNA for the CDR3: TGTGCCAGTAGTATTGGGGGCTATAGCAATCAGCCCCAGCATTTT. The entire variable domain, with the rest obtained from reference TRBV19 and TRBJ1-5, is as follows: DGGITQSPKYLFRKEGQNVTLSCEQNLNHDAMYWYRQDPGQGLRLIYYSQIVNDFQKGDIAEGYSVSREKKESFPLTVTSAQKNPTAFYLCASSIGGYSNQPQHFGDGTRLSIL.

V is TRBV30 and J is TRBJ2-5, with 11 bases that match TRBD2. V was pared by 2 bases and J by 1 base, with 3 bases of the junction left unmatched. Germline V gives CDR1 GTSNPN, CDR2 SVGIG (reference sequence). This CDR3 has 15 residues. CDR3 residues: CAWSKTSGVQETQYF. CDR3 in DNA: TGTGCCTGGAGTAAGACTAGCGGGGTCCAAGAGACCCAGTACTTC.

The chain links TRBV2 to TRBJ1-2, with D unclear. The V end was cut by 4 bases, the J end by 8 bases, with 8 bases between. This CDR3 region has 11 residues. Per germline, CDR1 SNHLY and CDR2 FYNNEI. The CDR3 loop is CASSGREGYTF. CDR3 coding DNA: TGTGCCAGCAGTGGTAGGGAGGGCTACACCTTC.

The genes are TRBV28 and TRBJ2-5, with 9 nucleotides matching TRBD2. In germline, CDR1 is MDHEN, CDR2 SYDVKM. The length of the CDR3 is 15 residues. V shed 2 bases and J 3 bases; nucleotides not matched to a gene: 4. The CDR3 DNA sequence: TGTGCCAGCAGTTTACGGCGGGGGGGAGAAGAGACCCAGTACTTC. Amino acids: CASSLRRGGEETQYF.

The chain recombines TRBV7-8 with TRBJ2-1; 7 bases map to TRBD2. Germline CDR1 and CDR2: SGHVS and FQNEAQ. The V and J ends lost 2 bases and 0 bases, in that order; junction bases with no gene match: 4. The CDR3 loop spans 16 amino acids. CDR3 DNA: TGTGCCAGCAGCTTAAATCTAGCGGCCTCCTACAATGAGCAGTTCTTC. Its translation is CASSLNLAASYNEQFF.

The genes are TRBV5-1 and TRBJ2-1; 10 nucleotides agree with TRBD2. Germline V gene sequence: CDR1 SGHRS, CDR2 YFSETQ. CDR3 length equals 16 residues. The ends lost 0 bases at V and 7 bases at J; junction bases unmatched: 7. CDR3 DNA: TGCGCCAGCAGCTTGGTAAGCGGGGGGGCCGGAAATGAGCAGTTCTTC. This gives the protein CASSLVSGGAGNEQFF. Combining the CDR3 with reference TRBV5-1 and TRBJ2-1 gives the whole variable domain KAGVTQTPRYLIKTRGQQVTLSCSPISGHRSVSWYQQTPGQGLQFLFEYFSETQRNKGNFPGRFSGRQFSNSRSEMNVSTLELGDSALYLCASSLVSGGAGNEQFFGPGTRLTVL.

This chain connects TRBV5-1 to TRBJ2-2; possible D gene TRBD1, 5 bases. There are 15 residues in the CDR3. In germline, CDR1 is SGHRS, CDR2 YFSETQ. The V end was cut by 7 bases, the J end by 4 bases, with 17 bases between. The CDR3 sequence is CASGTSTQGTGELFF. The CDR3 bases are TGCGCCAGCGGAACGAGTACCCAGGGCACCGGGGAGCTGTTTTTT.

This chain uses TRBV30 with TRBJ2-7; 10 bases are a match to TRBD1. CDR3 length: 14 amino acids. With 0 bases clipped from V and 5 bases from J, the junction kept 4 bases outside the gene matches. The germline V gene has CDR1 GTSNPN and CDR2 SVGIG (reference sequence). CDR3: CAWSVMTGGHEQYF. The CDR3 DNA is TGTGCCTGGAGTGTAATGACAGGGGGCCACGAGCAGTACTTC.

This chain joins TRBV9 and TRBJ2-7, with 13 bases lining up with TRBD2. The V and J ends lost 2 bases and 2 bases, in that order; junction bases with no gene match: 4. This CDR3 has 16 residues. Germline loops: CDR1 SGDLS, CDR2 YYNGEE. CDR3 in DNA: TGTGCCAGCAGCGTGGGGGGGACTAGCGGGACCTACGAGCAGTACTTC. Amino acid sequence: CASSVGGTSGTYEQYF.